The clone carrying this T cell receptor (beta chain) has only a few counts. As yet, its antigen is unknown. Using its own MiXCR run on the 5' RACE reads, TCRdb lists one record per CDR3 protein. The table includes roughly 260,000 distinct CDR3 sequences, about 19% detected once. The data stem from a study of CD8 T cells in ankylosing spondylitis. Whole-study results and caveats: Matched synovial fluid from ankylosing spondylitis patients was reported to be enriched for disease-linked clones.

Germline CDR1 MDHEN, CDR2 SYDVKM. V trimming: 11 bases; J trimming: 8 bases; junction bases outside the gene matches: 7. The length of the CDR3 is 13 residues. The specimen was blood, either unsorted or a sorted T cell fraction (not recorded which). The chain employs TRBV28 and TRBJ2-1; 12 positions match TRBD2. This TCR came from a male donor with ankylosing spondylitis or in good health (not recorded which). CDR3 nucleotide sequence: TGTGCCGAAGGGACTAGCGGGCTCCATGAGCAGTTCTTC. Protein: CAEGTSGLHEQFF. The full variable domain, its missing parts supplied by reference TRBV28 and TRBJ2-1, is DVKVTQSSRYLVKRTGEKVFLECVQDMDHENMFWYRQDPGLGLRLIYFSYDVKMKEKGDIPEGYSVSREKKERFSLILESASTNQTSMYLCAEGTSGLHEQFFGPGTRLTVL.